The subject of this entry is one T cell receptor beta chain. The antigen remains unidentified. This entry belongs to a study of identical twins. Broader study findings: Because invariant MAIT and iNKT cells could be present, zero-insertion analyses could be partly confounded.

Every sampled donor was Caucasian and healthy. Addition of a universal primer site occurred through template switching, and cDNA carried unique molecular identifiers. TCRdb re-called the 5' RACE reads through MiXCR, storing one row per CDR3 protein. In the table there are around 1.7 million distinct CDR3 sequences, around 29% of which are singletons. The sequence was obtained from a newborn girl in good health. Sequencing input: cord blood.

The CDR3 sequence is CASGYHGTTSYEQYF. CDR3 coding DNA: TGTGCCAGCGGCTACCATGGGACGACCTCCTACGAGCAGTACTTC. J is TRBJ2-7 and V is TRBV11-2; tentatively, D is TRBD1 or TRBD2 (5 bases each). From germline, CDR1 is SGHAT and CDR2 FQNNGV. Trimming shortened V by 8 bases and J by 0 bases, and 17 bases separated the two germline ends. There are 15 residues in the CDR3. Supplemented by reference TRBV11-2 and TRBJ2-7, the full variable domain reads EAGVAQSPRYKIIEKRQSVAFWCNPISGHATLYWYQQILGQGPKLLIQFQNNGVVDDSQLPKDRFSAERLKGVDSTLKIQPAKLEDSAVYLCASGYHGTTSYEQYFGPGTRLTVT.